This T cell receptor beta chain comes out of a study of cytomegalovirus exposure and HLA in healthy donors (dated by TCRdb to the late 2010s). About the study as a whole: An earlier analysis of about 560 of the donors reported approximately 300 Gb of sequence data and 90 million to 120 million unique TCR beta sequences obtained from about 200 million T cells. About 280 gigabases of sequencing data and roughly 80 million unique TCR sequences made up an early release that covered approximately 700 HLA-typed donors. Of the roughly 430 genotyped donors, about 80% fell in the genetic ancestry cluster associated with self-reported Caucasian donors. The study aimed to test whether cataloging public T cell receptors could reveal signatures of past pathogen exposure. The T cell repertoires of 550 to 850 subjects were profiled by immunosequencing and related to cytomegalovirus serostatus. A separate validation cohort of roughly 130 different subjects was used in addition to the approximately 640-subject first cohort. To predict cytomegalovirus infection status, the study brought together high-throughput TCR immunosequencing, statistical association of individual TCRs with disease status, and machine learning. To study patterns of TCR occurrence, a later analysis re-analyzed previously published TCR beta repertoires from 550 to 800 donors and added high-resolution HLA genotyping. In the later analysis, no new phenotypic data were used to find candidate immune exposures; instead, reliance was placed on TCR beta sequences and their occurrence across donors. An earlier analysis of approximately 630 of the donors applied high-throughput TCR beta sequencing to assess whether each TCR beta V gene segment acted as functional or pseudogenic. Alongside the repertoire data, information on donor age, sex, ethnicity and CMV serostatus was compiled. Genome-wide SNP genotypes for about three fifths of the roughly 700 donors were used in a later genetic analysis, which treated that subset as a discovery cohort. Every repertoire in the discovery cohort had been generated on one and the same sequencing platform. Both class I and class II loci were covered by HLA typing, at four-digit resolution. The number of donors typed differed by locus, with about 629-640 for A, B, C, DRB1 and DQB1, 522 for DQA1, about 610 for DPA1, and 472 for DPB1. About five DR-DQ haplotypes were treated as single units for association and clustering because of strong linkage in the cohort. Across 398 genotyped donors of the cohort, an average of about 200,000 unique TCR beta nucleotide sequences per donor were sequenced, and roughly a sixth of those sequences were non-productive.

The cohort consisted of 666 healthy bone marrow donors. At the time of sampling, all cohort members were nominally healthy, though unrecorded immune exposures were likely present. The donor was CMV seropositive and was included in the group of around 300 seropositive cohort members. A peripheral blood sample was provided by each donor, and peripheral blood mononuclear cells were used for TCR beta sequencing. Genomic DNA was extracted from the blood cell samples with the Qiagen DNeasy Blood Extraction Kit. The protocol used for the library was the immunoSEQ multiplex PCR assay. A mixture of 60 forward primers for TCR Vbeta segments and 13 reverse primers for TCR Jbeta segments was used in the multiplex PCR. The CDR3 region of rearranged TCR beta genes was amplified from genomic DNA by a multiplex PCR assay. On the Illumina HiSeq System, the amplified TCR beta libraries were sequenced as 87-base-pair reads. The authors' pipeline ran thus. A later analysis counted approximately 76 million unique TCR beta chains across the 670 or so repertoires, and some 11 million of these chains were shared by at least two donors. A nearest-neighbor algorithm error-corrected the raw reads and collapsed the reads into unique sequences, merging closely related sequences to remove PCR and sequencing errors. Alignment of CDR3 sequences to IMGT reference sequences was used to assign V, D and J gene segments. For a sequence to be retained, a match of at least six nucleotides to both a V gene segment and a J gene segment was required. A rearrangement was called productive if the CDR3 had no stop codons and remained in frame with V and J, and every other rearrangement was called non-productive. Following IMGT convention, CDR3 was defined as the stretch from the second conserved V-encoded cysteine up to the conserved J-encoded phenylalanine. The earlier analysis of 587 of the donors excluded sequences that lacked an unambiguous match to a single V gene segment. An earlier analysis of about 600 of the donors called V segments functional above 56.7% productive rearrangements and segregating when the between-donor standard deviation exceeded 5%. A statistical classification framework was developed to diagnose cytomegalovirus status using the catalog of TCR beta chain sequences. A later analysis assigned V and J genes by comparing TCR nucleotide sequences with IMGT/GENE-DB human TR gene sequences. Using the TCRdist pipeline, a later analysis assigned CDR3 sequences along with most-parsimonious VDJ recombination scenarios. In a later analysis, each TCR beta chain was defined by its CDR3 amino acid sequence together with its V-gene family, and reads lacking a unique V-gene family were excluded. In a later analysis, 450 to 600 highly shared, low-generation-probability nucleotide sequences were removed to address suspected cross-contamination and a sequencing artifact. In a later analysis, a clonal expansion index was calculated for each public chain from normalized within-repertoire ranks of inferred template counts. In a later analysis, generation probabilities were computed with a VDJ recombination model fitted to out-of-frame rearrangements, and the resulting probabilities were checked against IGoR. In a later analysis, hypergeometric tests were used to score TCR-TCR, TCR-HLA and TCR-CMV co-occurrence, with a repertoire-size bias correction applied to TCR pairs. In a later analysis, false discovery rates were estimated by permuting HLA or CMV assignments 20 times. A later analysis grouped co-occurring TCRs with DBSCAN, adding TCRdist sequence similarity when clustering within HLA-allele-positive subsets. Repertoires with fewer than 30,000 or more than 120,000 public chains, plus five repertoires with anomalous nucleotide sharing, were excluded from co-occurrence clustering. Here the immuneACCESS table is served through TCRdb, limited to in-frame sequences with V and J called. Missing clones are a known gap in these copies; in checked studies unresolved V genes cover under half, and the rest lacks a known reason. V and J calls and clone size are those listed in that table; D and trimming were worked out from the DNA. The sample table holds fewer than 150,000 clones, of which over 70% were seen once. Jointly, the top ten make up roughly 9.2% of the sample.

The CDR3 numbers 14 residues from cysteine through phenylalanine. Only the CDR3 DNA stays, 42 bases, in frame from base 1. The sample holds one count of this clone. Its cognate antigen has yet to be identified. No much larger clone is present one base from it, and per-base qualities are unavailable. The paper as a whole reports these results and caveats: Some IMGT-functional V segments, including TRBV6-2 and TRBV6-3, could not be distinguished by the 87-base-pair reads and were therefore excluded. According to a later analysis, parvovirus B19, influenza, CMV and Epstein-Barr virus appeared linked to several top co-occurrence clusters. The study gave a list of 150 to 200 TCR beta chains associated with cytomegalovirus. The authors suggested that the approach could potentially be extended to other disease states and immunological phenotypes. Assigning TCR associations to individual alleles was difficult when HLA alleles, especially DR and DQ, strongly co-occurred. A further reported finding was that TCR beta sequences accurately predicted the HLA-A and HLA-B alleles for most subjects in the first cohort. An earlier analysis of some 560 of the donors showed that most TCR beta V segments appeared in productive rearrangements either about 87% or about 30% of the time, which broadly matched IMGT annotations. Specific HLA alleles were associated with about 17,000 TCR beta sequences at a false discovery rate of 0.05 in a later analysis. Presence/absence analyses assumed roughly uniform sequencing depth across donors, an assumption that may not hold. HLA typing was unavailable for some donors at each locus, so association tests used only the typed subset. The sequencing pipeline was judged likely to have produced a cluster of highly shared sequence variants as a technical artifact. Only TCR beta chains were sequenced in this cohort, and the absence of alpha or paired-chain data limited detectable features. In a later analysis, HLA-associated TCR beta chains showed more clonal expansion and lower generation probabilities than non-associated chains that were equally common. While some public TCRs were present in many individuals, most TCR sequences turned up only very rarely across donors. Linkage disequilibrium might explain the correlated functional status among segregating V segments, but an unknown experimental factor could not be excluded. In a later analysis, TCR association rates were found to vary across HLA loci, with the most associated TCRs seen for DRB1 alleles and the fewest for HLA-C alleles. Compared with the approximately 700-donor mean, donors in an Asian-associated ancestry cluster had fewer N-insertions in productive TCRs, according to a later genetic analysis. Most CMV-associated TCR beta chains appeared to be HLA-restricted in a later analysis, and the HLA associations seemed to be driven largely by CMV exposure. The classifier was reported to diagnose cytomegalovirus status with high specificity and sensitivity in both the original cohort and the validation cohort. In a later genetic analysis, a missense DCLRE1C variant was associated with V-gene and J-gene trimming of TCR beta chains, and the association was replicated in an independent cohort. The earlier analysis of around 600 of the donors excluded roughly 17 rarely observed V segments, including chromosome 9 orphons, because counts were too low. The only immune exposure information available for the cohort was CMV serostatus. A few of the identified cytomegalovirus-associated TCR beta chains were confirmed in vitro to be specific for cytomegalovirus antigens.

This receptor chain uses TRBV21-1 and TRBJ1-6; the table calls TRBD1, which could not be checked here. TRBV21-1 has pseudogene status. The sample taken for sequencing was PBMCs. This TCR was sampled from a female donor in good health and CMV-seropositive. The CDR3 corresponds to CASSIQTGNSPLHF. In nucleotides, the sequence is TGTGCCAGCAGCATACAGACAGGCAATTCACCCCTCCACTTT.